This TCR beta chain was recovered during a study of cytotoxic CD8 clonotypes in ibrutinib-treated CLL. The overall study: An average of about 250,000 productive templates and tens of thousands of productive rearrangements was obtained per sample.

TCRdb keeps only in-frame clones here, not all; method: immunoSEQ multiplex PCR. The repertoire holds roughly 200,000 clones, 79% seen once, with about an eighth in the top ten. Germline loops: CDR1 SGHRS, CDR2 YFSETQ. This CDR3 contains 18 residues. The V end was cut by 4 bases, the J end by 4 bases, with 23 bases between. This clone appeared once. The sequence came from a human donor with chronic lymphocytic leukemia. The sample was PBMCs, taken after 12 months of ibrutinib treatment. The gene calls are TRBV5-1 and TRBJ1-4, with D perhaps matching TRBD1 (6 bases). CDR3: CASSPGGARRIYNEKLFF. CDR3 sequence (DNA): TGCGCCAGCAGCCCCGGGGGCGCGCGCCGCATATATAATGAAAAACTGTTTTTT.